Listed below are T cell receptor beta chains from one sample, sequenced in a study of beta chain features in type 1 diabetes. Sequencing used immunoSEQ multiplex PCR; TCRdb keeps in-frame clones, though not all of them. The sample records 300,000 to 350,000 clones, 7.5% to 9% being singletons. The sequenced sample consisted of central memory CD4+ T cells from blood. All receptors come from a woman under 30 in good health. CDR3s include the opening cysteine and the closing phenylalanine or tryptophan.

CDR3,V,J
CASSVAGGNTDTQYF,TRBV27,TRBJ2-3
CATSRGPTSGLQGSQETQYF,TRBV15,TRBJ2-5
CASSLRLRDTQYF,TRBV28,TRBJ2-3
CASSLTAWADTQYF,TRBV28,TRBJ2-3
CASSWRLAPQETQYF,TRBV6-5,TRBJ2-5
CASSLTKRDTQYF,TRBV7-3,TRBJ2-3
CASSFSRVDTQYF,TRBV11-3,TRBJ2-3
CASSSGQGVWNEQFF,TRBV5-1,TRBJ2-1
CASSEMRTEAFF,TRBV6-5,TRBJ1-1
CASSLTPGGPQHF,TRBV27,TRBJ1-5
CASRTRGTGNEQYF,TRBV5-8,TRBJ2-7
CASSLGSSYEQYF,TRBV28,TRBJ2-7
CAISDGVQETQYF,TRBV10-3,TRBJ2-5
CASSGLGGTSVPYGYTF,TRBV7-8,TRBJ1-2
CASTLIGTNEQFF,TRBV28,TRBJ2-1
CATSSFPRALSTDTQYF,TRBV15,TRBJ2-3
CASSPSGGSDTQYF,TRBV18,TRBJ2-3
CASSLASGTLYEQYF,TRBV7-2,TRBJ2-7
CSAAVGGYNQPQHF,TRBV29-1,TRBJ1-5
CASSRREFEQFF,TRBV2,TRBJ2-1
CASSSQIGSGELFF,TRBV11-2,TRBJ2-2
CASSQVGDSYNEQFF,TRBV4-1,TRBJ2-1
CASRIQENTEAFF,TRBV6-6,TRBJ1-1
CASSYSSGETQYF,TRBV5-1,TRBJ2-5
CASSLGQRAYNEQFF,TRBV13,TRBJ2-1
CASSPPAARRNEQFF,TRBV14,TRBJ2-1
CASSNRTSGRGEQYF,TRBV7-9,TRBJ2-7
CASSLAGGSTGETQYF,TRBV5-4,TRBJ2-5
CASSLGQASSYEQYF,TRBV7-6,TRBJ2-7
CASSLDRASYEQYF,TRBV7-9,TRBJ2-7
CASSPIGGGGNQPQHF,TRBV27,TRBJ1-5
CASSQDLGHLSYEQYF,TRBV4-3,TRBJ2-7
CASSTQTGKTYRTFF,TRBV28,TRBJ1-4
CASSQEGASGSYPTLQYF,TRBV14,TRBJ2-7
CASSRGGGGTDTQYF,TRBV5-4,TRBJ2-3
CSVEGEGGANTEAFF,TRBV29-1,TRBJ1-1
CASSLQGPGNTIYF,TRBV5-4,TRBJ1-3